The present T cell receptor (delta chain) was sequenced within a study of delta chains in infants with herpesvirus infections (TCRdb year 2023). About the investigation overall: The study prospectively followed a Ugandan infant birth cohort from birth to characterize gammadelta T cell responses to primary cytomegalovirus (CMV) infection. Infant blood samples fell into approximate age groups of 1.5, 4, 8 and 12 months. The study searched for a public fetal Vdelta1/Vgamma8 gammadelta TCR clonotype in infants who acquired CMV infection after birth. gammadelta TCRs were sequenced from PBMC of some 17 CMV-infected infants (one congenitally infected) and 8 CMV-uninfected infants with enough sample available. Belgian fetal and cord blood gammadelta TCR data that had been published previously were included solely for comparison and were not produced in this cohort.

Infants were enrolled after their mothers, pregnant women receiving prenatal care in Kampala, Uganda, were recruited, and documentation of maternal HIV status was required. Weekly visits were made to families, and infant clinical information, oral swabs and peripheral blood were collected beginning at 6 weeks of age and every 4 months thereafter. Blood was drawn into heparin tubes, and PBMC were separated by Ficoll-Paque density gradient centrifugation and then cryopreserved. Receptor amplification or capture employed RT-PCR. PBMC RNA was reverse transcribed with SuperScript II using gamma-chain- and delta-chain-specific primers to generate TCR cDNA. cDNA was purified with AMPure XP beads, amplified, and indexed with Illumina adapters using the Nextera XT Index Kit. An Illumina MiSeq with a V2 300-cycle kit was used to sequence the gammadelta TCR libraries. As for the original processing: Using MiXCR v2.1.12, CDR3 sequences were assembled, and reads were mapped onto D, J and V genes obtained from GenBank. VDJtools v1.2.1 was used to perform repertoire analyses of the CDR3 clonotypes. Clonotypes were called again by TCRdb from the public reads via CATT, and duplicate nucleotide sequences were then merged into one entry. Clone size and V and J calls follow TCRdb, not the original study. The sample yields roughly 710 delta-chain clones; about 54% were counted once. Jointly, the top ten make up around 30% of the sample.

By sample share, this clone is large (0.1 to 1%). The target of this receptor is not known. Base qualities are not provided; no much larger clone lies one nucleotide away. Broader findings and caveats from the paper: Presence of the public clonotype at levels below the detection limit might still occur in CMV-uninfected infants. Public-clonotype frequency among Vdelta1 cells appeared to be inversely correlated with age at infection and was observed to decay rapidly, seemingly without persisting beyond around 8 weeks. The public clonotype was detected only at the first time point after infection and was not found in uninfected infants or in infants infected after 120 days. The authors noted a small sample size and no race- or environment-matched controls, since nearly all Ugandans acquire CMV before adulthood. Of 18 CMV-infected infants, several carried the public Vdelta1 clonotype: three infants infected postnatally before 120 days of age and the congenitally infected infant.

The CDR3 covers 17 residues, taking in both the cysteine and the phenylalanine. Here the CDR3 DNA is all that survives: 51 bases in frame from base 1. V is pruned by 3 bases and J by 5 bases, leaving 12 bases of the junction without a gene match. CDR1 TSWWSYY and CDR2 QGS were looked up in the germline V gene. The sample consisted of peripheral blood, taken at time point 4 of longitudinal follow-up. This TCR derives from a human donor who was a Ugandan infant, either HIV-exposed or HIV-unexposed (not recorded which). This sequence uses TRDV1 and TRDJ1, with 10 bases in between that match TRDD3. In nucleotide form, the sequence is TGTGCTCTTGGGGACTTGAAAGGAGGGGGATACGGAGATAAACTCATCTTT. It encodes CALGDLKGGGYGDKLIF.